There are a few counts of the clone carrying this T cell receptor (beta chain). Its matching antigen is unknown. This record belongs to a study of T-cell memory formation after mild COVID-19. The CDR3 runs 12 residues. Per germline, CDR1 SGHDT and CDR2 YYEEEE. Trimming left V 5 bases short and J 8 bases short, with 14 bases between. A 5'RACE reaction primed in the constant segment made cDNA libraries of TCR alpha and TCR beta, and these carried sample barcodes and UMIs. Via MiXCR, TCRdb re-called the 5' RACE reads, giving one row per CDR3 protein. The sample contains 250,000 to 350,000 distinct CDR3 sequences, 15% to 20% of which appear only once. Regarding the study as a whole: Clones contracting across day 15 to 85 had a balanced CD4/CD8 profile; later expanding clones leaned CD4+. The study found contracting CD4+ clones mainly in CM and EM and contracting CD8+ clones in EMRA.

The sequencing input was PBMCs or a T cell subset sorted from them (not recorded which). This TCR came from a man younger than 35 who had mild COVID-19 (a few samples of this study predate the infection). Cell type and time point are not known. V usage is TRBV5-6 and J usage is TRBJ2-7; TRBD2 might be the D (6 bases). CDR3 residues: CASSSGGSKQYF. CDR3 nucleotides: TGTGCCAGCAGTAGTGGGGGGTCTAAGCAGTACTTC.